The rows below give T cell receptor beta chains drawn from one sample of a study of draining lymph node invasion in breast cancer. TCRdb redid the calling of the bulk RNA-seq reads with MiXCR, one entry per CDR3 protein. This sample has approximately 2,600 distinct CDR3 sequences; around 67% occur once, and the top ten carry 2.5% to 3%. The sequencing input was sorted memory Tregs from a lymph node. The receptors come from a female donor with luminal breast cancer. Both conserved end residues are part of each CDR3. A D gene is named only where the DNA matches it firmly. Rows give clone size only sometimes, using once, few, many, or a class for an expanded clone.

>TRBJ1-2|TRBV4-2|-|-
TGTGCCAGCAGCCAAGATAGCGGCACTAACTATGGCTACACCTTC
CASSQDSGTNYGYTF
>TRBJ2-5|TRBV18|-|-
TGTGCCAGCTCACTCGGGTGGGAGACCCAGTACTTC
CASSLGWETQYF
>TRBJ1-1|TRBV7-8|-|-
TGTGCCAGCACCCTGACAGAGAACACTGAAGCTTTCTTT
CASTLTENTEAFF
>TRBJ2-2|TRBV11-2|-|-
TGTGCCAGCAGGTTGAACCAGATGAACACCGGGGAGCTTTTTTTT
CASRLNQMNTGELFF
>TRBJ1-1|TRBV5-4|-|-
TGTGCCAGCACCCTGGGGGCGGCCAAAAACACTGAAGCTTTCTTT
CASTLGAAKNTEAFF
>TRBJ2-5|TRBV5-4|-|-
TGTGCCAGCAGCTTGGCAAGAAGGCAAGAGACCCAGTACTTC
CASSLARRQETQYF
>TRBJ1-1|TRBV30|-|few
TGTGCCTGGAGGACGGGCAGGGACACTGAAGCTTTCTTT
CAWRTGRDTEAFF
>TRBJ1-2|TRBV5-6|-|once
TGTGCCAGCAGCCGCCAAAAACAAGGTTTCGTAGGTGGCTACACCTTC
CASSRQKQGFVGGYTF
>TRBJ2-4|TRBV5-8|-|-
TGTGCCAACCGTGGGGGCAAAAACATTCAGTACTTC
CANRGGKNIQYF
>TRBJ2-5|TRBV11-1|TRBD2|-
TGTGCCAGCAGCCACGAGGCGGGGGGGCGCGCTAAGACCCAGTACTTC
CASSHEAGGRAKTQYF
>TRBJ2-3|TRBV11-1|TRBD1|-
TGTGCCAGCAGCTTAGTATCCGGGACAGGTCCGTTAGATACGCAGTATTTT
CASSLVSGTGPLDTQYF
>TRBJ2-3|TRBV6-1|-|-
TGTGCCAGCAGTGTGGATGCTGCAGATACGCAGTATTTT
CASSVDAADTQYF
>TRBJ2-5|TRBV3-1|-|-
TGTGCCAGCAGCCAGGGAGGGGGGGAGACCCAGTACTTC
CASSQGGGETQYF
>TRBJ1-1|TRBV11-3|-|-
TGTGCCAGCAGCCGGGGGGACACTGAAGCTTTCTTT
CASSRGDTEAFF
>TRBJ1-5|TRBV15|-|-
TGTGCCACCAGCAGAGATGTAGGTCAGCCCCAGCATTTT
CATSRDVGQPQHF
>TRBJ2-3|TRBV12-3/TRBV12-4|-|-
TGTGCCAGCAGTTTAGACGGGTCGCCCACAGATACGCAGTATTTT
CASSLDGSPTDTQYF
>TRBJ1-5|TRBV4-2|TRBD1|-
TGTGCCAGCAGCCAAGGGGACAGGGGGACTAGCAATCAGCCCCAGCATTTT
CASSQGDRGTSNQPQHF
>TRBJ1-5|TRBV3-1|-|-
TGTGCCAGCAGCCCCAGACCTCTCGGAGGCAATCAGCCCCAGCATTTT
CASSPRPLGGNQPQHF
>TRBJ1-5|TRBV19|TRBD1|-
TGTGCCAGTAGTATCCAGGGGGCGAATCAGCCCCAGCATTTT
CASSIQGANQPQHF
>TRBJ1-4|TRBV20-1|-|few
TGCAGTACCTGGAGAACAAATGGGGAAAAACTGTTTTTT
CSTWRTNGEKLFF
>TRBJ1-1|TRBV10-3|-|-
TGTGCCATCAAATCAACCGGGGAGAGCACTGAAGCTTTCTTT
CAIKSTGESTEAFF
>TRBJ2-2|TRBV20-1|TRBD1|-
TGCAGTGCTCCTAACCCGGGACAGGGGCTCACCGGGGAGCTGTTTTTT
CSAPNPGQGLTGELFF
>TRBJ2-2|TRBV6-1|-|once
TGTGCCAGCAGTGCACAGCCAAACACCGGGGAGCTGTTTTTT
CASSAQPNTGELFF
>TRBJ2-1|TRBV7-8|-|-
TGTGCCAGCAGCTTTTCTATGGCGGGATACAATGAGCAGTTCTTC
CASSFSMAGYNEQFF
>TRBJ1-2|TRBV6-1|-|-
TGTGCCAGCAGTGAGGCTTGGGGGAACTATGGCTACACCTTC
CASSEAWGNYGYTF
>TRBJ2-1|TRBV2|-|-
TGTGCCAGCAGACTAGCCTCCTACAATGAGCAGTTCTTC
CASRLASYNEQFF
>TRBJ1-2|TRBV20-1|TRBD1|few
TGCAGTGCTCCGGGACAGAGTAACTATGGCTACACCTTC
CSAPGQSNYGYTF
>TRBJ2-5|TRBV4-2|-|-
TGTGCCAGCAGCCAAGATCTGCTAGCGAAAGAGACCCAGTACTTC
CASSQDLLAKETQYF
>TRBJ1-2|TRBV12-3/TRBV12-4|TRBD1|-
TGTGCCAGCAGCCCTGGACAGGGGAAGGCTGATACCTTC
CASSPGQGKADTF
>TRBJ2-3|TRBV5-4|TRBD2|-
TGTGCCAGCAGCTTGCGGCTAGCGGGGGAGGATACGCAGTATTTT
CASSLRLAGEDTQYF
>TRBJ1-1|TRBV20-1|-|once
TGCAGTGCCCCCGGAAATTCCAACACTGAAGCTTTCTTT
CSAPGNSNTEAFF
>TRBJ1-1|TRBV5-1|-|once
TGCGCCAGCAGCTTGGGGTACCGCATGAACACTGAAGCTTTCTTT
CASSLGYRMNTEAFF
>TRBJ1-5|TRBV6-2/TRBV6-3|TRBD1|-
TGTGCCAGCAGTACAAGGACAGGGGGCGGTAGCAATCAGCCCCAGCATTTT
CASSTRTGGGSNQPQHF
>TRBJ2-3|TRBV7-8|-|few
TGTGCCAGCAGCCTCCTCTCGGCCTCCTCAGATACGCAGTATTTT
CASSLLSASSDTQYF
>TRBJ1-2|TRBV24-1|-|-
TGTGCCACCAGCGCGACACCTAACTATGGCTACACCTTC
CATSATPNYGYTF
>TRBJ2-5|TRBV18|-|-
TGTGCCAGCTCACGTGCAGTACCTGGGGAGACCCAGTACTTC
CASSRAVPGETQYF
>TRBJ2-4|TRBV10-3|-|-
TGTGCCACGCACTTAGCCAAAAACATTCAGTACTTC
CATHLAKNIQYF
>TRBJ1-1|TRBV20-1|-|-
TGCAGTGCTAGAGGTCTTAGGGAGGCTGAAGCTTTCTTT
CSARGLREAEAFF
>TRBJ1-3|TRBV3-1|-|-
TGTGCCAGCAGCCAAGAACTTAGGGGCAGGGGAGGAAACACCATATATTTT
CASSQELRGRGGNTIYF
>TRBJ1-5|TRBV27|-|-
TGTCCAATAAGCGATAATCAGCCCCAGCATTTT
CPISDNQPQHF
>TRBJ1-2|TRBV12-3/TRBV12-4|TRBD1|-
TGTGCCAGCAGCCAATCGGTGACAGGGGGCCATGGCTACACCTTC
CASSQSVTGGHGYTF
>TRBJ2-4|TRBV19|TRBD2|-
TGTGCCAGTAGTATAGCATCGGCGGGGGGAGCCAAAAACATTCAGTACTTC
CASSIASAGGAKNIQYF
>TRBJ2-3|TRBV19|-|-
TGTGCCAGTAGTCCCCGGGGGGCCGCAGATACGCAGTATTTT
CASSPRGAADTQYF
>TRBJ1-1|TRBV5-1|-|-
TGCGCCAGCAGCCCGTATGTCGGGAAGGTGGCTGAAGCTTTCTTT
CASSPYVGKVAEAFF
>TRBJ1-5|TRBV20-1|TRBD1|-
TGCAGTGCTATTACAGGGGCGCCGGATCAGCCCCAGCATTTT
CSAITGAPDQPQHF
>TRBJ1-5|TRBV28|-|-
TGTGCCAGCAGTTCCCCCGGGGTGAACCAGCCCCAGCATTTT
CASSSPGVNQPQHF
>TRBJ1-3|TRBV7-6|-|-
TGTGCCAGCAGCGAATTCACAGGGTCCGGAAACACCATATATTTT
CASSEFTGSGNTIYF
>TRBJ1-6|TRBV12-5|TRBD1|-
TGTGCTAGTGGTTCGACAGGGTCCAGCTCCTATAATTCACCCCTCCACTTT
CASGSTGSSSYNSPLHF
>TRBJ1-3|TRBV3-1|-|-
TGTGCCAGCAGCCAAGATTGGAATCCGAGAGGGGGACCTGGAAACACCATATATTTT
CASSQDWNPRGGPGNTIYF